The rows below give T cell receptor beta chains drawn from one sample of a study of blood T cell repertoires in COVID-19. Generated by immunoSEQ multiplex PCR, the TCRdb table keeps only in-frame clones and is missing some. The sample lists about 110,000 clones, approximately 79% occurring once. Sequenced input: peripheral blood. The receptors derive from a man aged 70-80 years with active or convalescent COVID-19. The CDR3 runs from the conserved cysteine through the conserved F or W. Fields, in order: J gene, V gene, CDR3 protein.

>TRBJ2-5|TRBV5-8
CASSLEGGNQYF
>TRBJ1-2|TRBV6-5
CASSYRGQRHYGYTF
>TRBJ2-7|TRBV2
CASNQELYEQYF
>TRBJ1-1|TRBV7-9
CASSTVRTRSTEAFF
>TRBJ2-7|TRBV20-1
CSASLSPDRDYEQYF
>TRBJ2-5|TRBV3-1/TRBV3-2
CASSQGSGTSGGQTQYF
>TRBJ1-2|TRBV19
CASSFSTDIQPQGYTF
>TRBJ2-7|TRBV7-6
CASSPRSTSGSVYEQYF
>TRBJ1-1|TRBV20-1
CSASLQGRVNTEAFF
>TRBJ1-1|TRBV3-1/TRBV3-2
CASSHLTGGATEAFF
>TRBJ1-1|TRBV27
CASTSLLPGVNTEAFF
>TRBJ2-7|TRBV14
CASSQRLDSYEQYF
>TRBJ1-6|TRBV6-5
CASSYDRGRNSPLHF
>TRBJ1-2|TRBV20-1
CSASNQGTYGYTF
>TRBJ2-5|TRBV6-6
CASSQLSSGQKRGQETQYF
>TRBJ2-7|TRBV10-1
CASSEVRQGMYEQYF
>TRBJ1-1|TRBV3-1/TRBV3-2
CASSHQGMNTEAFF
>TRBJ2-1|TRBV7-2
CASSFTSGSYNEQFF
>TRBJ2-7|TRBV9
CASSVVFGGEQYF
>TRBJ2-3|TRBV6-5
CASRTGTAFTDTQYF
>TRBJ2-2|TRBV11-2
CASSKTGHTGELFF
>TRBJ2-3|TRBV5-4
CASSFLGGTDTQYF
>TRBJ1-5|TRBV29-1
CSVRQGNQPQHF
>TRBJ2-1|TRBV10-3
CAISESAGPGAEQFF
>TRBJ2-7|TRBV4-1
CASSQLTTSGRRYEQYF
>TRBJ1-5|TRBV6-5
CASSLDSNSNQPQHF
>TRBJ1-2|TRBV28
CASSGQGGNGYGYTF
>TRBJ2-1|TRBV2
CASSEYPAGGKNEQFF
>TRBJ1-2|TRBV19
CASSMNDLQGAHGYTF
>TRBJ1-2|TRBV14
CASSQDVSYGYTF
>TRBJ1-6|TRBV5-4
CASSSRDRGNSPLHF
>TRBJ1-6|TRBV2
CAGRDSPNSPLHF
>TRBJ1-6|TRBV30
CASRQGSRAPLHF
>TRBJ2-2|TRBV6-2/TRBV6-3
CASSYGPSGGLNGELFF
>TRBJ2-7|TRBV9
CASSVVVGGEQYF
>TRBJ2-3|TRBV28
CASTSGRAADTQYF
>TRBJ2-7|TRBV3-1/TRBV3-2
CASSPRQGWVGEQYF
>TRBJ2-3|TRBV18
CASSPVIASSTDTQYF
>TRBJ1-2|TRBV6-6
CASSLKDVLYGYTF